This T cell receptor beta chain was sequenced for a study of blood T cells in healthy people across ages. As regards this clonotype: Compared with germline, one end of the junction differs, possibly owing to a read error.

Germline assignment: CDR1 SGHVS and CDR2 FQNEAQ. This CDR3 is built from 15 residues. The use of a sample-barcoded 5' primer and a J-beta primer mix characterized a second PCR of roughly 6 to 11 cycles. Tags on each cDNA molecule came from a template-switch adaptor with 12 random nucleotides. TCRdb analysed the 5' RACE reads with MiXCR anew, one entry per CDR3 protein. The data hold around 1.5 million distinct CDR3 sequences, with roughly 30% observed a single time. The chain couples TRBV7-8 to TRBJ1-1; 11 positions match TRBD1. The TCR sequence derives from a woman aged 25 to 45 in good health. Input material: blood. The CDR3: CASSLAWTGGTEAFF. Written as DNA, the CDR3 is TGTGCCAGCAGCTTAGCGTGGACAGGGGGCACTGAAGCATTCTTT.